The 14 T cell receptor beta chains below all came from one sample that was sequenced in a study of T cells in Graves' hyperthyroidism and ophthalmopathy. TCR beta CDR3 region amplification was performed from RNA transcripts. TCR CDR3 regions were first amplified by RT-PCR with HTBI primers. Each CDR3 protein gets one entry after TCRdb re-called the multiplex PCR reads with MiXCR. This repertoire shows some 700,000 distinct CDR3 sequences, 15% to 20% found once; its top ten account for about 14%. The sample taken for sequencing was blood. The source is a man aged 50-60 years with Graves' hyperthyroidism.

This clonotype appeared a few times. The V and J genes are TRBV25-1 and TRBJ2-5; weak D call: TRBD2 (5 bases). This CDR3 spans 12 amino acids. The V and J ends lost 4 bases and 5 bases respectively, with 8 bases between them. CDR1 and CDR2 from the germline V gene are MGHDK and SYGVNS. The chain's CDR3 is CASSGVAETQYF. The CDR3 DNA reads TGTGCCAGCAGTGGGGTAGCGGAGACCCAGTACTTC.

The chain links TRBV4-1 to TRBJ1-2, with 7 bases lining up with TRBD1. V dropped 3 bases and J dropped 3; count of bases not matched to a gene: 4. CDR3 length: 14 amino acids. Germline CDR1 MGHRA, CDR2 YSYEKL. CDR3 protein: CASSHPTGYYGYTF. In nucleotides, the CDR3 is TGCGCCAGCAGCCACCCGACAGGGTACTATGGCTACACCTTC.

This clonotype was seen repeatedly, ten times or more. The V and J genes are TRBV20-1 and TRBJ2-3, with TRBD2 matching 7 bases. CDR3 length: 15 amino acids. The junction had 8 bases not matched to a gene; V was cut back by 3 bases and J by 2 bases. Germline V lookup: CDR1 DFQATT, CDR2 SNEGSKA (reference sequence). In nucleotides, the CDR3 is TGCAGTGCTAGGACTAGCCGGCGTTCCACAGATACGCAGTATTTT. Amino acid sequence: CSARTSRRSTDTQYF.

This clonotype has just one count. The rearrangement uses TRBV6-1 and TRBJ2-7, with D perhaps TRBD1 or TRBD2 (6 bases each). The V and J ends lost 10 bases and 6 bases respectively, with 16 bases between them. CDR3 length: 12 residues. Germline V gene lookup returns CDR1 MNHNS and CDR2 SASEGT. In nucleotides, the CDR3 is TGTGCCACCTCCGACCCGGGGGCCGAGCAGTACTTC. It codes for CATSDPGAEQYF.

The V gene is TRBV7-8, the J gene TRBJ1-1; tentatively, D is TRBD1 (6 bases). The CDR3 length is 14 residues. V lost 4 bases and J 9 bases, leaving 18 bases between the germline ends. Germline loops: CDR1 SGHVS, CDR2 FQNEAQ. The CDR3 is CASSCGEVGQQAFF. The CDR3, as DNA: TGTGCCAGCAGCTGTGGGGAGGTCGGACAGCAAGCTTTCTTT.

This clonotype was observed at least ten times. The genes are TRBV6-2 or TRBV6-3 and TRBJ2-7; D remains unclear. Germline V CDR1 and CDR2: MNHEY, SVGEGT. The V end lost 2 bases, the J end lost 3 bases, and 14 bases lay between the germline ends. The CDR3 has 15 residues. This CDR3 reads CASSYHPMDYYEQYF. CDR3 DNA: TGTGCCAGCAGTTACCACCCGATGGATTACTACGAGCAGTACTTC.

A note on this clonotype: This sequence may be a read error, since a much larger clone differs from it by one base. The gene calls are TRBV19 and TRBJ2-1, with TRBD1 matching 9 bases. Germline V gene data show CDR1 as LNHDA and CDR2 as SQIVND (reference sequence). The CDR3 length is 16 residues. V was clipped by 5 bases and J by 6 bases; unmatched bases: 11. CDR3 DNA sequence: TGTGCCAGTAGTGCCGCGGGACAGGGTTCCGGCAATGAGCAGTTCTTC. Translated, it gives CASSAAGQGSGNEQFF.

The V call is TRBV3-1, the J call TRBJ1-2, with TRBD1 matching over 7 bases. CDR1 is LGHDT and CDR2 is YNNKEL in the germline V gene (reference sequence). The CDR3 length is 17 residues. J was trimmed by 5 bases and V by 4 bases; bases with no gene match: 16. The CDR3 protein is CASSLYDGQDWRYGYTF. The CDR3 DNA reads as TGTGCCAGCAGCCTATACGACGGACAGGATTGGAGATATGGCTACACCTTC.

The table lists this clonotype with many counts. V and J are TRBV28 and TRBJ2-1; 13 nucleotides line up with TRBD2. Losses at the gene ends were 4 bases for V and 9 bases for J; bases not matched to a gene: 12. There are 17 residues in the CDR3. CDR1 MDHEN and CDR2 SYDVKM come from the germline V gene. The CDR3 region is CASSSLQLAGGPGEQFF. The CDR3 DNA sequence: TGTGCCAGCAGTTCCCTCCAACTAGCGGGAGGGCCTGGTGAGCAGTTCTTC. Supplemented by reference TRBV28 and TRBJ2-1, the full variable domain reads DVKVTQSSRYLVKRTGEKVFLECVQDMDHENMFWYRQDPGLGLRLIYFSYDVKMKEKGDIPEGYSVSREKKERFSLILESASTNQTSMYLCASSSLQLAGGPGEQFFGPGTRLTVL.

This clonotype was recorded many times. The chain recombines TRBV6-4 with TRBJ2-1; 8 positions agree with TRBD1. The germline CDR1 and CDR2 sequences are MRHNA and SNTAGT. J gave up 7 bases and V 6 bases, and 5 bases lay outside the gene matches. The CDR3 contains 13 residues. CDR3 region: CASSPQGVNEQFF. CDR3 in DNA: TGTGCCAGCAGCCCACAGGGGGTTAATGAGCAGTTCTTC.

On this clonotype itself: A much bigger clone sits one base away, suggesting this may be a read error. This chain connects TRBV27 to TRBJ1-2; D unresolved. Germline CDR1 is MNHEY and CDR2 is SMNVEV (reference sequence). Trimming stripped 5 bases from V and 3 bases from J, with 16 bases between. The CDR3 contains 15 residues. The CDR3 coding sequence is TGTGCCAGCAGTCCATCATCGGGCGTCTACTATGGCTACACCTTC. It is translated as CASSPSSGVYYGYTF.

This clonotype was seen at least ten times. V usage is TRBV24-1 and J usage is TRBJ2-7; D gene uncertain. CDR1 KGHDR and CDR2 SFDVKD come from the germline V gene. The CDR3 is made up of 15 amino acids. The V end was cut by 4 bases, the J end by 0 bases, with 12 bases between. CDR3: CATSDPRSDSYEQYF. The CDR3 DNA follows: TGTGCCACCAGTGACCCTAGATCTGACTCCTACGAGCAGTACTTC.

The CDR3 sequence: CSAPPPLAGGRGIQYF. Written as DNA, the CDR3 is TGCAGTGCTCCCCCTCCCCTAGCGGGAGGCCGGGGCATTCAGTACTTC. The chain combines TRBV20-1 with TRBJ2-4; 11 nucleotides align to TRBD2. The CDR3 loop spans 16 amino acids. Looked up from germline, CDR1 is DFQATT and CDR2 is SNEGSKA (reference sequence). V shed 5 bases, J shed 9 bases, and the junction held 15 bases outside the gene matches.

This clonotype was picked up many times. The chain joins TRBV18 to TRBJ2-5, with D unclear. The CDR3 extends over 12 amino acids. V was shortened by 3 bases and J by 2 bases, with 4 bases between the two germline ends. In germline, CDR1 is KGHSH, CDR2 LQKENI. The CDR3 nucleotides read TGTGCCAGCTCACCGGAGCAAGAGACCCAGTACTTC. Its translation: CASSPEQETQYF.